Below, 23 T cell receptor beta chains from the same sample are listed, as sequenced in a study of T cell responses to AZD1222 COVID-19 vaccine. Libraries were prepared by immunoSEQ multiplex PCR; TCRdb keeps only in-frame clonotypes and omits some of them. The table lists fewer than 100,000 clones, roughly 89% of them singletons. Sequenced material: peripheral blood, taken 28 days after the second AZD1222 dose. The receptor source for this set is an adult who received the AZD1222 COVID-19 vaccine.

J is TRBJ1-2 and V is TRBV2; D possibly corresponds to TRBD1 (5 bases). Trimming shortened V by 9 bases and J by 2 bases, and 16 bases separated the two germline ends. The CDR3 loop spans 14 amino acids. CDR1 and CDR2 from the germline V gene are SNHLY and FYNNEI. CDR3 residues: CASLLSQVNYGYTF. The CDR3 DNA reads TGTGCCAGTCTTCTATCACAGGTGAACTATGGCTACACCTTC.

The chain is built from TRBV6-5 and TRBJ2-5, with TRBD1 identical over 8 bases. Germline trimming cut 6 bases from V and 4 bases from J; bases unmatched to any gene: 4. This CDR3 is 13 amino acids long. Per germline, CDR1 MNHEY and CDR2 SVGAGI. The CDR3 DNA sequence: TGTGCCAGCAGCTCGGGACAGGTAGAGACCCAGTACTTC. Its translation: CASSSGQVETQYF.

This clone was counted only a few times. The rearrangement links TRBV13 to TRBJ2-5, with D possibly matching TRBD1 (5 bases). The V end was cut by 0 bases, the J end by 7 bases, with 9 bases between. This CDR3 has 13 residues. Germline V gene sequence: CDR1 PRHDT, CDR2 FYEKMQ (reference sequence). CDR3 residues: CASSLGAGWTQYF. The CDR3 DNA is TGTGCCAGCAGCTTAGGGGCAGGGTGGACCCAGTACTTC.

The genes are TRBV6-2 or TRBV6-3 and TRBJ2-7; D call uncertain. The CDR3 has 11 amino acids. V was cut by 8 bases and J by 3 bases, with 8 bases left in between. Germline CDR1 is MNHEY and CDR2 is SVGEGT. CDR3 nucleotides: TGTGCCAGCGGCCAGAACTACGAGCAGTACTTC. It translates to CASGQNYEQYF.

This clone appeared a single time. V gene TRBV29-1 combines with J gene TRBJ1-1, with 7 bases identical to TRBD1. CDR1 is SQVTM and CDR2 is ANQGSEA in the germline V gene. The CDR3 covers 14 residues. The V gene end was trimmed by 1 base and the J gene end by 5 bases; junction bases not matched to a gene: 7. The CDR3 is CSVEVEGAGTEAFF. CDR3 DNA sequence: TGCAGCGTTGAAGTTGAGGGGGCGGGAACTGAAGCTTTCTTT.

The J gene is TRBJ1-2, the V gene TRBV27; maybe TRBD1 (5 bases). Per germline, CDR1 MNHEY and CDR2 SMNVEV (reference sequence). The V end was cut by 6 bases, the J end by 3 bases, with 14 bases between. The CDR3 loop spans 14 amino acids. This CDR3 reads CASSDHGQDYGYTF. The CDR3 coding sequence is TGTGCCAGCAGCGACCACGGACAAGACTATGGCTACACCTTC.

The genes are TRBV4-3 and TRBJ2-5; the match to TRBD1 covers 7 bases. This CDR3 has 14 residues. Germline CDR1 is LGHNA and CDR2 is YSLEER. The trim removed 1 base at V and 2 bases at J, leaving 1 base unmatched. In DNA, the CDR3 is TGCGCCAGCAGCCAAGGGGACAGACAAGAGACCCAGTACTTC. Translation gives CASSQGDRQETQYF.

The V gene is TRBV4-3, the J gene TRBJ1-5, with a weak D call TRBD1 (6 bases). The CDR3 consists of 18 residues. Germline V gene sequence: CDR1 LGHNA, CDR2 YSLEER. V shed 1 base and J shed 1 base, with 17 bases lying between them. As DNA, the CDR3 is TGCGCCAGCAGCCAAGGGCCTGGGGCAGGGGAGAGCAATCAGCCCCAGCATTTT. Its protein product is CASSQGPGAGESNQPQHF.

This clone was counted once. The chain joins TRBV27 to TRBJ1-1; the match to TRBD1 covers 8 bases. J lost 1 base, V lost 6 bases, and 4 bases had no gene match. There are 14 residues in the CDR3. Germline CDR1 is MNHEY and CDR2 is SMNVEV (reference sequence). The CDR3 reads CASSRQGTNTEAFF. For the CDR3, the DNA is TGTGCCAGCAGCAGACAGGGGACGAACACTGAAGCTTTCTTT.

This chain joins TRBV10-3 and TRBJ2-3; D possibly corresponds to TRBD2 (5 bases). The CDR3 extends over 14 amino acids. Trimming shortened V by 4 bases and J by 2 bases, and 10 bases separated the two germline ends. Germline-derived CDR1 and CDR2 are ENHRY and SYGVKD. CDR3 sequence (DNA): TGTGCCATCAGTGCCCCCGGGAACACAGATACGCAGTATTTT. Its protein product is CAISAPGNTDTQYF.

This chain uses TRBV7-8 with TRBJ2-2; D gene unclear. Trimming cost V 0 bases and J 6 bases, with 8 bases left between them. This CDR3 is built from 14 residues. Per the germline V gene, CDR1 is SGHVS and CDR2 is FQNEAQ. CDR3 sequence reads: CASSLAGLAGELFF. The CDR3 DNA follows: TGTGCCAGCAGCTTAGCGGGGTTGGCCGGGGAGCTGTTTTTT.

DNA of the CDR3: TGCGCCAGCAGCTTGGTTCCAGCTACCGGAAACACCATATATTTT. The encoded protein is CASSLVPATGNTIYF. The rearrangement joins TRBV5-1 to TRBJ1-3, with D uncertain. V was trimmed by 0 bases and J by 4 bases, leaving 11 bases between them. Germline V gives CDR1 SGHRS, CDR2 YFSETQ. This CDR3 has 15 amino acids.

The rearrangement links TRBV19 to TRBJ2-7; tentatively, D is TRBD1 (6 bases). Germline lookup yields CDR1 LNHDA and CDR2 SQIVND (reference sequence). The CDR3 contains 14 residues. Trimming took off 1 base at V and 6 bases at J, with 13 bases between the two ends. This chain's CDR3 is CASSIVDPRGEQYF. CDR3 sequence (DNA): TGTGCCAGTAGTATAGTGGACCCCAGGGGCGAGCAGTACTTC.

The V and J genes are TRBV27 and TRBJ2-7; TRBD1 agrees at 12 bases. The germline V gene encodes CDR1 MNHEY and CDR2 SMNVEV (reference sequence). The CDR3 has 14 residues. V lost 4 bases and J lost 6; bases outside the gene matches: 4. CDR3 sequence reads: CASSWGQGASEQYF. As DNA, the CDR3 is TGTGCCAGCAGTTGGGGACAGGGGGCTTCCGAGCAGTACTTC.

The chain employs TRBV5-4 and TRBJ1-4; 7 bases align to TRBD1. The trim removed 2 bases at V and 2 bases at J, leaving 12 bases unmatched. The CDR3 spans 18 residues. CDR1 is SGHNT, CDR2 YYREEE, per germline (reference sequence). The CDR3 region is CASSLGPGRGSTNEKLFF. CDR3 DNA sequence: TGTGCCAGCAGCTTAGGGCCGGGCAGGGGGTCCACTAATGAAAAACTGTTTTTT.

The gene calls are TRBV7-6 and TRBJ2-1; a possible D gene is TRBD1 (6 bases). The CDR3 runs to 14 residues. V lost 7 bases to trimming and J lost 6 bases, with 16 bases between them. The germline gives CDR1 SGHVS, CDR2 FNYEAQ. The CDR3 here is CASTGGGPGNEQFF. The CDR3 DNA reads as TGTGCCAGCACAGGTGGGGGCCCCGGCAATGAGCAGTTCTTC.

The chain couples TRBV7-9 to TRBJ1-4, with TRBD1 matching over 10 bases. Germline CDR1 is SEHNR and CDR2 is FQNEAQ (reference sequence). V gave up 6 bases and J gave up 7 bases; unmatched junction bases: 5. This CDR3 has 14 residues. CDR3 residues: CASRGQGWSEKLFF. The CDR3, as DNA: TGTGCCAGCAGGGGACAGGGGTGGAGTGAAAAACTGTTTTTT.

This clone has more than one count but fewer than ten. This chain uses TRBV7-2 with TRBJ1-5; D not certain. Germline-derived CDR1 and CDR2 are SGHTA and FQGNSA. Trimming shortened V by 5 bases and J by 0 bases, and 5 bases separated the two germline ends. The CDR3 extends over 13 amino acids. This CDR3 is CASSAFSNQPQHF. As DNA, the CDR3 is TGTGCCAGCAGCGCCTTTAGCAATCAGCCCCAGCATTTT.

CDR3 in amino acids: CAWSGWTGSGYTF. The CDR3 DNA sequence: TGTGCCTGGAGTGGATGGACAGGGAGTGGCTACACCTTC. The chain employs TRBV30 and TRBJ1-2; 8 positions agree with TRBD1. CDR1 is GTSNPN, CDR2 SVGIG, per germline (reference sequence). V shed 1 base and J 7 bases; nucleotides not matched to a gene: 5. This CDR3 is 13 amino acids long.

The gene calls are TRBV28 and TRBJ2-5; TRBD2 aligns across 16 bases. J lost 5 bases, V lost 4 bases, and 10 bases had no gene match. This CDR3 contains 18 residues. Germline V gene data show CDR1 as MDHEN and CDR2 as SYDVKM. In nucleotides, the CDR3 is TGTGCCAGCAGTTCCTCGGGGACTAGCGGGGGGGCCTATGAGACCCAGTACTTC. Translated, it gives CASSSSGTSGGAYETQYF. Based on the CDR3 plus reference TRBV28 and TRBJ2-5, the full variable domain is DVKVTQSSRYLVKRTGEKVFLECVQDMDHENMFWYRQDPGLGLRLIYFSYDVKMKEKGDIPEGYSVSREKKERFSLILESASTNQTSMYLCASSSSGTSGGAYETQYFGPGTRLLVL.

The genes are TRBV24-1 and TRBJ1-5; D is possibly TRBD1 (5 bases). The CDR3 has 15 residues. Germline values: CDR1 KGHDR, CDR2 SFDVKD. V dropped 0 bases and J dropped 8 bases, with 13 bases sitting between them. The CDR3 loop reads CATSDLEGIGKPQHF. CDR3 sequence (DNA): TGTGCCACCAGTGATTTGGAGGGGATCGGGAAGCCCCAGCATTTT.

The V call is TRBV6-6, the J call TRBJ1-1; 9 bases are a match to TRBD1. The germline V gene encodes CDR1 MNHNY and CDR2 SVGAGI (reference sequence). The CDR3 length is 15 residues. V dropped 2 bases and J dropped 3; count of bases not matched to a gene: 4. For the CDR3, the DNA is TGTGCCAGCAGTTACGGGGACAGGGCGGACACTGAAGCTTTCTTT. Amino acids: CASSYGDRADTEAFF.

The CDR3 coding sequence is TGCGCCAGCAGCCACGAGGACGGCGGTTCCTACGAGCAGTACTTC. Translated, it gives CASSHEDGGSYEQYF. The chain is built from TRBV4-1 and TRBJ2-7; D is unclear. The CDR3 is made up of 15 amino acids. Per germline, CDR1 MGHRA and CDR2 YSYEKL. Trimming took off 3 bases at V and 1 base at J, with 13 bases between the two ends.